This entry lists 2 T cell receptor beta chains sequenced from one sample in a study of blood T cell repertoires in COVID-19. Profiled with immunoSEQ multiplex PCR; TCRdb holds only in-frame clones, not every one. Of 130,000 or so clones in the sample, around 80% were seen once. Specimen: peripheral blood. These receptor sequences come from a man aged 60-69 years with active or convalescent COVID-19.

The chain links TRBV2 to TRBJ1-2, with 9 positions matching TRBD1. CDR1 is SNHLY and CDR2 is FYNNEI in the germline V gene. The CDR3 sequence is 16 residues long. V dropped 1 base and J dropped 3; count of bases not matched to a gene: 6. The chain's CDR3 is CASSEVRGQGDYGYTF. The DNA of the CDR3 is TGTGCCAGCAGTGAAGTTAGGGGACAGGGTGACTATGGCTACACCTTC.

The chain employs TRBV9 and TRBJ2-7, with 9 bases matching TRBD1. The CDR3 sequence is 15 residues long. Trimming at V came to 0 bases and at J to 6 bases, leaving 7 bases not matched to a gene. Germline CDR1 reads SGDLS; CDR2 reads YYNGEE. CDR3 sequence reads: CASSVEDRGVSEQYF. The CDR3 DNA follows: TGTGCCAGCAGCGTAGAGGACAGGGGCGTCAGCGAGCAGTACTTC.